These T cell receptor beta chains were read from a single sample in a study of Ad26.COV2.S vaccination and SARS-CoV-2 variants. Measured with immunoSEQ multiplex PCR; TCRdb has only the in-frame clones, and not every one. The sample consists of 440,000 or so clones, 89% of them appearing once. The starting material was peripheral blood, obtained in a trial of Ad26.COV2.S vaccine versus placebo. The receptors were gathered from a person aged 18-60 years who received the Ad26.COV2.S COVID-19 vaccine or a placebo. Both conserved end residues are part of each CDR3. A D gene is named only where the DNA matches it firmly. Where a row states a size, it is once, few, many or the class of an expanded clone; other rows omit it.

size	D	J	V	CDR3	DNA
NA	NA	TRBJ2-7	TRBV2	CASRQASSYEQYF	TGTGCCAGCAGACAGGCAAGCTCCTACGAGCAGTACTTC
NA	NA	TRBJ1-1	TRBV6-5	CASSYVMNTEAFF	TGTGCCAGCAGTTATGTGATGAACACTGAAGCTTTCTTT
NA	NA	TRBJ1-2	TRBV2	CASSEGVGYSGYTF	TGTGCCAGCAGTGAAGGGGTAGGGTACAGCGGCTACACCTTC
NA	TRBD1	TRBJ2-7	TRBV2	CASSVGTANYEQYF	TGTGCCAGCAGTGTCGGGACAGCGAACTACGAGCAGTACTTC
NA	NA	TRBJ1-3	TRBV7-9	CASSGTRTASSGNTIYF	TGTGCCAGCAGCGGTACCCGGACAGCAAGCTCTGGAAACACCATATATTTT
once	TRBD2	TRBJ2-1	TRBV7-6	CASSLVPPGLAGGPRRAGEQFF	TGTGCCAGCAGCTTAGTTCCCCCGGGACTAGCGGGGGGGCCTCGGAGGGCGGGTGAGCAGTTCTTC
NA	NA	TRBJ2-1	TRBV7-2	CASSWQSGDYNEQFF	TGTGCCAGCAGCTGGCAAAGCGGAGACTACAATGAGCAGTTCTTC
few	NA	TRBJ1-6	TRBV5-1	CASSSDRSPLHF	TGCGCCAGTTCCTCCGACCGTTCACCCCTCCACTTT
NA	NA	TRBJ2-3	TRBV7-9	CASSSTRGTDTQYF	TGTGCCAGCAGCTCCACGAGGGGCACAGATACGCAGTATTTT
NA	NA	TRBJ1-2	TRBV29-1	CSVVLGGPYGYTF	TGCAGCGTTGTGTTGGGGGGACCTTATGGCTACACCTTC
NA	NA	TRBJ2-5	TRBV7-9	CASSLGQGEKYF	TGTGCCAGCAGCTTAGGGCAGGGAGAGAAGTACTTC
NA	TRBD2	TRBJ2-1	TRBV19	CASKSSGSYNEQFF	TGTGCCAGTAAATCTAGCGGGAGCTACAATGAGCAGTTCTTC
few	NA	TRBJ1-4	TRBV4-3	CASSQDTKKLFF	TGCGCCAGCAGCCAAGATACCAAAAAACTGTTTTTT
NA	TRBD2	TRBJ2-2	TRBV9	CASAGVWDTGELFF	TGTGCCAGCGCGGGGGTCTGGGACACCGGGGAGCTGTTTTTT
NA	NA	TRBJ1-2	TRBV19	CASATQGSYGYTF	TGTGCCAGTGCCACGCAGGGAAGCTATGGCTACACCTTC
NA	NA	TRBJ2-2	TRBV20-1	CSASSLVFRGPAGHIPGELFF	TGCAGTGCTAGTTCCCTGGTTTTTCGAGGGCCAGCGGGTCATATTCCCGGGGAGCTGTTTTTT
NA	NA	TRBJ1-4	TRBV5-5	CASSFPAMRTATNEKLFF	TGTGCCAGCAGCTTCCCAGCGATGAGAACCGCAACTAATGAAAAACTGTTTTTT
NA	TRBD2	TRBJ2-1	TRBV10-3	CAISDAGGRAIHEQFF	TGTGCCATCAGTGACGCGGGCGGGAGGGCCATCCATGAGCAGTTCTTC
NA	NA	TRBJ2-2	TRBV12-5	CASGLSGGELFF	TGTGCTAGTGGTTTATCAGGCGGGGAGCTGTTTTTT
NA	NA	TRBJ2-4	TRBV19	CASSPGTGFTDRNIQYF	TGTGCCAGTAGTCCCGGGACGGGGTTTACCGATCGGAACATTCAGTACTTC